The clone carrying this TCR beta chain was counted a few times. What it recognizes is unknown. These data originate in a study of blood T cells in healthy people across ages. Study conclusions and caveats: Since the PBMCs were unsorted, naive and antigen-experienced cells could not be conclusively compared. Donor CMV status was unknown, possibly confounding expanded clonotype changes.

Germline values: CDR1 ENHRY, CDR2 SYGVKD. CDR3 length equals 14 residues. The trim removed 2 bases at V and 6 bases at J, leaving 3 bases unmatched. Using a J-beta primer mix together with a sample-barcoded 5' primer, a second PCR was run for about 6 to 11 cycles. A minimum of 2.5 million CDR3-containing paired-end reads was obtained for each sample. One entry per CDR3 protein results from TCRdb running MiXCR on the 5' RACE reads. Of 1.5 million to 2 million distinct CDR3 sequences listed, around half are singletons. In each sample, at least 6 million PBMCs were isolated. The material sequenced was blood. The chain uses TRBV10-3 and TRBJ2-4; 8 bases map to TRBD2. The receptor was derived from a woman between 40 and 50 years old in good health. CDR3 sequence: CAISEAGGGNIQYF. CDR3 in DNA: TGTGCCATCAGTGAGGCGGGGGGCGGAAACATTCAGTACTTC.